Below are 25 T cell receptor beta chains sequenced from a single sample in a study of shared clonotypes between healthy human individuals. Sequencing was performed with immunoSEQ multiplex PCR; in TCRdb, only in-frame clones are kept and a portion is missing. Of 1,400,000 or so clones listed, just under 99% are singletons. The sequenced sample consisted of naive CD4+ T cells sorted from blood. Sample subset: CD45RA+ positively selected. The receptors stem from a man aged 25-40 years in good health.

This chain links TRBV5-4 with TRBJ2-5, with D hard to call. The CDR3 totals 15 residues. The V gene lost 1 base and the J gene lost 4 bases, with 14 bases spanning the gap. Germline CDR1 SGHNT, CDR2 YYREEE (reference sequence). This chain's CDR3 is CASSLSSWNRETQYF. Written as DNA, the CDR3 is TGTGCCAGCAGCTTGTCGTCGTGGAATAGAGAGACCCAGTACTTC.

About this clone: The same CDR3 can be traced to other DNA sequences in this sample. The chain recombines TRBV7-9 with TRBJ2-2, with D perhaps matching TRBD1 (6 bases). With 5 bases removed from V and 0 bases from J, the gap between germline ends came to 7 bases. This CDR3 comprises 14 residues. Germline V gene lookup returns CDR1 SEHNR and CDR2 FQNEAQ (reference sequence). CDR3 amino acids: CASSRTANTGELFF. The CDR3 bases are TGTGCCAGCAGCAGGACAGCGAACACCGGGGAGCTGTTTTTT.

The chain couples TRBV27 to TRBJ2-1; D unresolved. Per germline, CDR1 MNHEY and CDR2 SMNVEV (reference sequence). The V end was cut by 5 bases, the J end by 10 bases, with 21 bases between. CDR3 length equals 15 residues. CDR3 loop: CASSDTVLLGLEQFF. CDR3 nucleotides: TGTGCCAGCAGTGACACCGTGCTCTTAGGGTTAGAGCAGTTCTTC.

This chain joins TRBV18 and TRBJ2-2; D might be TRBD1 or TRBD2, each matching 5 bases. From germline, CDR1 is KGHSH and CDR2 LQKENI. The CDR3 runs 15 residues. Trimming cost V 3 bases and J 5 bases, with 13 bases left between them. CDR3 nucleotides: TGTGCCAGCTCACCCAGGACTGGGGGTACCGGGGAGCTGTTTTTT. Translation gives CASSPRTGGTGELFF.

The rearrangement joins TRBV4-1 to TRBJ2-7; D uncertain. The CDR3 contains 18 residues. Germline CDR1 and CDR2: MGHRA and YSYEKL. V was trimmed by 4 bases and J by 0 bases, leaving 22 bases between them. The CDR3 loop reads CASSPPYGAVFSSYEQYF. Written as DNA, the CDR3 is TGCGCCAGCAGCCCGCCGTACGGTGCGGTTTTTTCCTCCTACGAGCAGTACTTC.

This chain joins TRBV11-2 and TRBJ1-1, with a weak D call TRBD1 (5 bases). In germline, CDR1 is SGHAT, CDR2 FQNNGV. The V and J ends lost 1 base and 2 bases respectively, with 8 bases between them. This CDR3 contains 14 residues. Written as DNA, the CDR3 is TGTGCCAGCAGCTTAGGACAGAAAAACACTGAAGCTTTCTTT. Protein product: CASSLGQKNTEAFF.

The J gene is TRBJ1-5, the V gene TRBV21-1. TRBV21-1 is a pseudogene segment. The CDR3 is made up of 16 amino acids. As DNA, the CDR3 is TGTGCCAGGGAAGGGGAGGATCGAGGAAGCAATCAGCCCCAGCATTTT. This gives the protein CAREGEDRGSNQPQHF.

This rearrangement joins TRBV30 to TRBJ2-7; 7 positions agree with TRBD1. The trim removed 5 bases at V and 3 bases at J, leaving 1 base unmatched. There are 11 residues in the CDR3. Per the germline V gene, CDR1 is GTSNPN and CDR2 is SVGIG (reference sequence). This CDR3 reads CAWDRVYEQYF. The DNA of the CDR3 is TGTGCCTGGGACAGGGTCTACGAGCAGTACTTC.

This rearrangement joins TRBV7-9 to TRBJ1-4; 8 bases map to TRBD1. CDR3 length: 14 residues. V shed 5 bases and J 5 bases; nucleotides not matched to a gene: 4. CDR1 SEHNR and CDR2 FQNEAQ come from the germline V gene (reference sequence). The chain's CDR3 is CASSSDRGNEKLFF. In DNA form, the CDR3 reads TGTGCCAGCAGCAGCGACAGGGGCAATGAAAAACTGTTTTTT.

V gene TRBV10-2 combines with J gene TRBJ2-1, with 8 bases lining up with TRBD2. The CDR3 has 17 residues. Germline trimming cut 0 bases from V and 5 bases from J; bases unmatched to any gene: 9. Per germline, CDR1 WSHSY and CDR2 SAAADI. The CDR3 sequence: CASSESYRLAGNNEQFF. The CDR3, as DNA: TGCGCCAGCAGTGAGTCGTATAGGCTAGCGGGTAACAATGAGCAGTTCTTC.

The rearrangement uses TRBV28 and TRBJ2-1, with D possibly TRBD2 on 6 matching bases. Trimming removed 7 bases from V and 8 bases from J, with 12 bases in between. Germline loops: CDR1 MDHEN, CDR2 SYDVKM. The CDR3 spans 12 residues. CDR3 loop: CASTKLADEQFF. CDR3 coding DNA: TGTGCCAGCACGAAACTAGCCGATGAGCAGTTCTTC.

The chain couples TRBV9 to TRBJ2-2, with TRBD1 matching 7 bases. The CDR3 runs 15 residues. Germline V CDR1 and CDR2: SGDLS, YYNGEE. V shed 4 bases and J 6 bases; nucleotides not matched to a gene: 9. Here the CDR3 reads CASSRGHLGSGELFF. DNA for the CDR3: TGTGCCAGCAGCAGGGGGCACCTGGGCTCCGGGGAGCTGTTTTTT. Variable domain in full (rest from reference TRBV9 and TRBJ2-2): DSGVTQTPKHLITATGQRVTLRCSPRSGDLSVYWYQQSLDQGLQFLIQYYNGEERAKGNILERFSAQQFPDLHSELNLSSLELGDSALYFCASSRGHLGSGELFFGEGSRLTVL.

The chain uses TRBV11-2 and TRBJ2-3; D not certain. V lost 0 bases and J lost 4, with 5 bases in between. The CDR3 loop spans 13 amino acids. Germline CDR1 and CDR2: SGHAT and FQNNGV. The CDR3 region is CASSLESADTQYF. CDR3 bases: TGTGCCAGCAGCTTAGAGAGCGCAGATACGCAGTATTTT.

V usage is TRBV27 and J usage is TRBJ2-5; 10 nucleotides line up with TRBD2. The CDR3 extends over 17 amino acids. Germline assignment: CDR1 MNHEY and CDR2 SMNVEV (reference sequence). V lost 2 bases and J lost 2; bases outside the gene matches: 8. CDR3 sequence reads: CASSLRTGLAEQETQYF. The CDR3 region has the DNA TGTGCCAGCAGTTTAAGAACTGGACTAGCGGAACAAGAGACCCAGTACTTC.

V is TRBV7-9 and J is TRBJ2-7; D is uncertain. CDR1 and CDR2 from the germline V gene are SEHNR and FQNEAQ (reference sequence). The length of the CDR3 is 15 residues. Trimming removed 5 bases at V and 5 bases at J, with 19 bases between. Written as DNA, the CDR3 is TGTGCCAGCAGCCCAAGCCCCGAGACATTGAACGAGCAGTACTTC. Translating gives CASSPSPETLNEQYF.

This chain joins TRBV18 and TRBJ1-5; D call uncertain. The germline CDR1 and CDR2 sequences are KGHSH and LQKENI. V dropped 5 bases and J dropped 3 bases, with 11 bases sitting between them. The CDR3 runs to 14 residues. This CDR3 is CASSNSTDNQPQHF. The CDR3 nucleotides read TGTGCCAGCTCAAACTCGACCGACAATCAGCCCCAGCATTTT. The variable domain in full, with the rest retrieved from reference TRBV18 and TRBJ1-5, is NAGVMQNPRHLVRRRGQEARLRCSPMKGHSHVYWYRQLPEEGLKFMVYLQKENIIDESGMPKERFSAEFPKEGPSILRIQQVVRGDSAAYFCASSNSTDNQPQHFGDGTRLSIL.

The CDR3 spells CASSYGIGNQPQHF. As DNA, the CDR3 is TGTGCCAGCAGTTACGGGATAGGTAATCAGCCCCAGCATTTT. This rearrangement joins TRBV6-5 to TRBJ1-5; D is undetermined. The CDR3 spans 14 residues. The V and J ends lost 2 bases and 4 bases respectively, with 9 bases between them. CDR1 is MNHEY, CDR2 SVGAGI, per germline.

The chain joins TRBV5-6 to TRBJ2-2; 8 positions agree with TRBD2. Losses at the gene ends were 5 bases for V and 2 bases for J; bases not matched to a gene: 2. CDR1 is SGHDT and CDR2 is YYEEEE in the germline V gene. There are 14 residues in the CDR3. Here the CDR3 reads CASRTSVNTGELFF. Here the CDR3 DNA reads TGTGCCAGCAGGACTAGCGTAAACACCGGGGAGCTGTTTTTT.

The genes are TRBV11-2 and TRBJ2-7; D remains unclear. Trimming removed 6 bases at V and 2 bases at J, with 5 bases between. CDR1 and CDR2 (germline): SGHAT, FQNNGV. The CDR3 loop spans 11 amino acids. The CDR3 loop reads CASSGAYEQYF. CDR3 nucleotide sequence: TGTGCCAGCAGTGGAGCCTACGAGCAGTACTTC.

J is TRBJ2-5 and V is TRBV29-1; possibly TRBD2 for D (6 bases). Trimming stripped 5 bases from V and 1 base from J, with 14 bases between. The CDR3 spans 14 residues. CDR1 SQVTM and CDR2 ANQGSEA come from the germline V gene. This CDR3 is CSVSHGLPQETQYF. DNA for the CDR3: TGCAGCGTTTCCCATGGACTACCCCAAGAGACCCAGTACTTC.

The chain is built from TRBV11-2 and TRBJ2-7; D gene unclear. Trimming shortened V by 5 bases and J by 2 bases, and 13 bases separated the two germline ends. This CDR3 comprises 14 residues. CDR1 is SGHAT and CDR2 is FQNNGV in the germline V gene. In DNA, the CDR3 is TGTGCCAGCAGCCCCCGACTTTGGCCCTACGAGCAGTACTTC. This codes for CASSPRLWPYEQYF.

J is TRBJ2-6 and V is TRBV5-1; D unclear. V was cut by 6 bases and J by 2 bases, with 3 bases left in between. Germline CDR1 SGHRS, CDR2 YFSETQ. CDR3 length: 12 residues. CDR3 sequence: CASKAGANVLTF. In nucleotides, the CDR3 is TGCGCCAGCAAAGCTGGGGCCAACGTCCTGACTTTC.

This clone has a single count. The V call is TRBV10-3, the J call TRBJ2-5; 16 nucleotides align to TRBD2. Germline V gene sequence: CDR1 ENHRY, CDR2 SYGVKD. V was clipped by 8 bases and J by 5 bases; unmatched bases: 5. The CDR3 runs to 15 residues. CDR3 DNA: TGTGCCATCGGAGGGACTAGCGGGAGGGTGGAGACCCAGTACTTC. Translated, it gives CAIGGTSGRVETQYF.

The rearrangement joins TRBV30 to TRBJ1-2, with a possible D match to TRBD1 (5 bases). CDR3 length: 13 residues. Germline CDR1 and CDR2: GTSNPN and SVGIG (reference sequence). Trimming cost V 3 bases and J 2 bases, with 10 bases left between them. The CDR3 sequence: CAWRDKGNYGYTF. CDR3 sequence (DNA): TGTGCCTGGAGGGACAAGGGGAACTATGGCTACACCTTC.

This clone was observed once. In nucleotides, the CDR3 is TGTGCCAGCAGCCATCCCAACCGCCAACGGGTCGCTATTAGCACAGATACGCAGTATTTT. It encodes CASSHPNRQRVAISTDTQYF. V is TRBV4-2 and J is TRBJ2-3; D is unclear. The CDR3 consists of 20 residues. Germline assignment: CDR1 LGHNA and CDR2 YNFKEQ. The ends were cut back, 3 bases at V and 0 bases at J, with 25 bases in the middle.